The clone carrying this T cell receptor (beta chain) was detected only once. The record originates from a study of Ad26.COV2.S vaccination and SARS-CoV-2 variants. Study-wide background: Each vaccinee took Ad26.COV2.S intramuscularly, once or twice 56 days apart.

Specified treatment: over 15 received Ad26.COV2.S at low or high dose, single or two shots; about 5 received placebo; per-sample allocation not given. Sampling was done on day 63 after the first vaccine or placebo injection. Clones were read by immunoSEQ multiplex PCR, and TCRdb kept only the in-frame ones, dropping some. There are around 270,000 clones in the sample; about 83% occur only once, and less than 3% lies in the top ten. This specimen consisted of peripheral blood, obtained in a trial of Ad26.COV2.S vaccine versus placebo. This TCR came from a person aged 18 to 65 who received the Ad26.COV2.S COVID-19 vaccine or a placebo.

This chain's CDR3 is CASTGGAGEQYF. The DNA of the CDR3 is TGTGCCTCCACCGGGGGGGCGGGCGAGCAGTACTTC. J is TRBJ2-7 and V is TRBV3-1 (or the pseudogene TRBV3-2), with 8 bases identical to TRBD2. Germline loops: CDR1 LGHDT, CDR2 YNNKEL (reference sequence). J was trimmed by 6 bases and V by 11 bases; bases with no gene match: 9. This CDR3 is built from 12 residues.